The present entry profiles one T cell receptor (beta chain) with its context. Its antigen is unidentified. The sample belongs to a study of CXCR3-negative and CXCR3-positive naive CD8 T cells. Whole-study context: Per library, roughly 1.6 +/- 0.3 million reads; about 135 million TRB reads overall.

The length of the CDR3 is 13 residues. Germline V CDR1 and CDR2: SQVTM, ANQGSEA. General observations from the study: Hydrophobicity of TRB CDR3s was greater in CXCR3-positive naive cells than in CXCR3-negative naive cells. Memory, not naive, CXCR3-negative and CXCR3-positive cells differed in TRBV-TRBJ usage. Fresh PBMCs served for most assays, and CXCR3 expression fell partially after cryopreservation. Memory CD8+ T cell repertoires were far less diverse than both naive subsets.

5' RACE that incorporated UMI labels was used to prepare the TRB cDNA libraries. TCRdb processed the 5' RACE reads again and assigns one entry to each CDR3 protein, with no DNA. Recorded for this sample: tens of thousands of distinct CDR3 sequences. This chain links TRBV29-1 with TRBJ2-2; without DNA, the TCRdb call of TRBD1 cannot be checked. Input material: naive CXCR3+ CD8+ T cells from blood. Indicated subset: CD45RO-CCR7+CD27+CD95- naive CD8+ T cells expressing CXCR3 (TNR3+). This receptor was identified in a human donor in good health. Some clones in this sample may be carry-over from other donors' samples. The CDR3 protein is CSAVAQQAGELFF.